These T cell receptor beta chains were read from a single sample in a study of cytomegalovirus exposure and HLA in healthy donors. This table comes from immunoSEQ multiplex PCR, and its TCRdb copy is limited to in-frame clones, with some not included. The sample lists some 130,000 clones, less than 10% occurring once. Sequences were obtained from PBMCs. The receptors here all came from a man aged 45 to 65 in good health and CMV-seronegative. Both conserved end residues are part of each CDR3. The D gene is left open where the match is weak. Clone size is shown for a subset of rows, as once, few, many or a class of expanded clone.

V gene	J gene	clone size	D gene	CDR3 protein	CDR3 DNA
TRBV7-7	TRBJ2-7	-	-	CASSLSGGEQYF	TGTGCCAGCAGCTTATCCGGGGGCGAGCAGTACTTC
TRBV18	TRBJ2-2	-	TRBD1	CASSPLQGATGELFF	TGTGCCAGCTCACCACTCCAGGGGGCGACCGGGGAGCTGTTTTTT
TRBV7-9	TRBJ2-7	-	-	CASSRGGSSYEQYF	TGTGCCAGCAGCAGGGGGGGGTCCTCCTACGAGCAGTACTTC
TRBV5-4	TRBJ1-4	-	-	CASSLGFRGGGGRSELFF	TGTGCCAGCAGCTTAGGATTCCGGGGGGGTGGGGGCCGATCGGAACTGTTTTTT
TRBV30	TRBJ1-1	few	-	CAWSLTGREAFF	TGTGCCTGGAGTCTTACAGGTAGGGAAGCTTTCTTT
TRBV5-4	TRBJ2-5	few	-	CASSPGQSQETQYF	TGTGCCAGCAGCCCTGGACAGTCTCAAGAGACCCAGTACTTC
TRBV4-1	TRBJ1-6	-	-	CASSQGGGLGNSPLHF	TGCGCCAGCAGCCAGGGTGGGGGGTTGGGTAATTCACCCCTCCACTTT
TRBV21-1	TRBJ1-4	few	-	CASNRTISTQRAGREKLFF	TGTGCCAGCAACCGAACTATATCCACACAACGGGCAGGGCGAGAAAAACTGTTTTTT
TRBV19	TRBJ1-1	-	-	CASSTLEAEAFF	TGTGCCAGTAGCACCCTTGAGGCTGAAGCTTTCTTT
TRBV19	TRBJ1-4	-	-	CASPEGRSNEKLFF	TGTGCCAGTCCCGAGGGCAGGTCGAATGAAAAACTGTTTTTT
TRBV10-1	TRBJ2-7	-	TRBD2	CASSDRGTNAYEQYF	TGCGCCAGCAGTGACCGCGGGACTAATGCCTACGAGCAGTACTTC
TRBV21-1	TRBJ2-7	-	-	CASSTKKGGQGQGHEQYF	TGTGCCAGCAGCACAAAAAAGGGGGGACAGGGTCAGGGTCACGAGCAGTACTTC
TRBV5-4	TRBJ2-2	few	-	CASSSRLGNTGELFF	TGTGCCAGCAGCTCGCGACTAGGGAACACCGGGGAGCTGTTTTTT
TRBV30	TRBJ2-7	-	TRBD1	CAWSGGQVFYEQYF	TGTGCCTGGAGTGGGGGACAGGTTTTCTACGAGCAGTACTTC
TRBV6-5	TRBJ2-1	-	-	CASRPGWQNEQFF	TGTGCCAGCAGGCCAGGGTGGCAGAATGAGCAGTTCTTC
TRBV5-4	TRBJ2-1	few	-	CASSRGGRSSYNEQFF	TGTGCCAGCAGCCGCGGGGGCCGGAGCTCCTACAATGAGCAGTTCTTC
TRBV30	TRBJ2-2	-	TRBD1	CAWGASTGAGELFF	TGTGCCTGGGGGGCCTCTACAGGGGCCGGGGAGCTGTTTTTT
TRBV5-8	TRBJ1-1	-	TRBD1	CASPYPPLAGGEDTEAFF	TGTGCCAGCCCCTACCCTCCGCTCGCAGGGGGCGAGGACACTGAAGCTTTCTTT
TRBV7-3	TRBJ1-1	-	-	CASSLEQGPSNTEAFF	TGTGCCAGCAGCTTAGAACAGGGCCCATCGAACACTGAAGCTTTCTTT
TRBV5-1	TRBJ1-3	-	TRBD1	CASGTGGSGNTIYF	TGCGCCAGCGGAACAGGGGGCAGTGGAAACACCATATATTTT
TRBV5-4	TRBJ2-3	-	-	CASSPARDSTQYF	TGTGCCAGCAGCCCAGCCCGGGATTCGACGCAGTATTTT
TRBV11-3	TRBJ2-3	few	-	CASNPPPGFGSDTQYF	TGTGCCAGCAACCCACCTCCAGGGTTCGGATCAGATACGCAGTATTTT
TRBV5-5	TRBJ1-1	-	TRBD1	CASSPGTGMNTEAFF	TGTGCCAGCAGCCCCGGGACAGGGATGAACACTGAAGCTTTCTTT
TRBV5-1	TRBJ2-1	few	TRBD2	CASSLAGLGGGNEQFF	TGCGCCAGCAGCTTGGCGGGACTAGGGGGAGGAAATGAGCAGTTCTTC
TRBV4-2	TRBJ1-1	few	-	CASSQKWQGTNTEAFF	TGTGCCAGCAGCCAAAAGTGGCAGGGAACGAACACTGAAGCTTTCTTT
TRBV28	TRBJ2-7	-	-	CASSPLGTALLEQYF	TGTGCCAGCAGCCCTTTGGGGACTGCCCTGTTGGAGCAGTACTTC
TRBV7-6	TRBJ1-3	-	TRBD1	CASSMGQGLHLGNTIYF	TGTGCCAGCAGCATGGGACAGGGCCTACATCTAGGAAACACCATATATTTT
TRBV19	TRBJ1-1	-	-	CASSIDGSGVTEAFF	TGTGCCAGTAGTATAGATGGGTCAGGGGTCACTGAGGCTTTCTTT
TRBV4-2	TRBJ2-1	-	TRBD2	CASSQAKTSVYNEQFF	TGTGCCAGCAGCCAAGCGAAGACTAGCGTCTACAATGAGCAGTTCTTC
TRBV19	TRBJ1-1	-	-	CASSIRGNTEAFF	TGTGCCAGTAGTATTAGGGGGAACACTGAAGCTTTCTTT
TRBV30	TRBJ2-1	-	TRBD2	CAWSGGLAGGMAYNGQFF	TGTGCCTGGAGTGGAGGACTAGCGGGAGGGATGGCCTACAATGGGCAGTTCTTC
TRBV2	TRBJ2-3	-	TRBD2	CASSQGLAGGRDTQYF	TGTGCCAGCTCTCAAGGACTAGCGGGAGGGCGAGATACGCAGTATTTT
TRBV5-4	TRBJ1-6	-	TRBD1	CASSFRGSSPLHF	TGTGCCAGCAGCTTCAGGGGGAGCTCACCCCTCCACTTT
TRBV19	TRBJ2-1	-	TRBD2	CASTSAGTSGVNEQFF	TGTGCCAGTACCTCCGCCGGGACTAGCGGGGTAAATGAGCAGTTCTTC
TRBV28	TRBJ1-2	-	TRBD1	CASRKPTGTNYGYTF	TGTGCCAGCAGAAAACCGACAGGGACCAACTATGGCTACACCTTC
TRBV12-5	TRBJ2-1	-	TRBD2	CASGWGTSGDEQFF	TGTGCTAGTGGTTGGGGGACTAGCGGAGATGAGCAGTTCTTC
TRBV2	TRBJ2-1	few	-	CASSELQGINEQFF	TGTGCCAGCAGTGAACTACAGGGAATCAATGAGCAGTTCTTC
TRBV27	TRBJ1-1	few	TRBD1	CASSFGGTGATEAFF	TGTGCCAGCAGTTTCGGGGGGACAGGGGCGACTGAAGCTTTCTTT
TRBV2	TRBJ1-1	-	-	CASGNKRVNTEAFF	TGTGCCAGCGGCAACAAGAGGGTGAACACTGAAGCTTTCTTT